Listed below are T cell receptor beta chains from one sample, sequenced in a study of T cells of healthy individuals. One entry per CDR3 protein results from TCRdb running MiXCR on the 5' RACE reads. The profile covers more than 85,000 distinct CDR3 sequences, with around 17% appearing a single time and 6.2% taken by the ten largest. These receptors all stem from a human donor in good health. The CDR3 runs from the conserved cysteine through the conserved F or W. D genes are given only for firm matches. Clone size is given for some rows only: seen once, a few or many times, or a class if the clone is expanded.

abundance	v_gene	j_gene	d_gene	CDR3nt	CDR3aa
-	TRBV4-3	TRBJ1-2	TRBD1	TGCGCCAGCAGCCTCCGGGACAGGGGAGAGTATGGCTACACCTTC	CASSLRDRGEYGYTF
few	TRBV6-5	TRBJ2-3	-	TGTGCCAGCAGTTACTCGATCCTGCGCACTAGCACAGATACGCAGTATTTT	CASSYSILRTSTDTQYF
-	TRBV11-3	TRBJ2-7	-	TGTGCCAGCAGCTACACCGGGACCGGTCCTTACGAGCAGTACTTC	CASSYTGTGPYEQYF
medium-sized	TRBV9	TRBJ1-1	-	TGTGCCAGCAGCCCGAGCGGGGGGTTGTCGCTCACTGAAGCTTTCTTT	CASSPSGGLSLTEAFF
few	TRBV20-1	TRBJ2-5	-	TGCAGTGCTAGCTGGAAAGAGACCCAGTACTTC	CSASWKETQYF
few	TRBV5-1	TRBJ1-5	TRBD1	TGCGCCAGCAGCATAGGACAGGGCGATCAGCCCCAGCATTTT	CASSIGQGDQPQHF
-	TRBV7-3	TRBJ2-5	-	TGTGCCAGCAGCTTAGGAGGGACGGAAGAGACCCAGTACTTC	CASSLGGTEETQYF
-	TRBV15	TRBJ2-7	-	TGTGCCACCAGCAGCGAATACGAGCAGTACTTC	CATSSEYEQYF
many	TRBV30	TRBJ1-4	TRBD1	TGTGCCTGGACCAGACAGGGGGCGGAAAAACTGTTTTTT	CAWTRQGAEKLFF
-	TRBV28	TRBJ2-7	TRBD2	TGTGCCAGCAGTCCAGGACTAGCGGCACCCCTTTACGAGCAGTACTTC	CASSPGLAAPLYEQYF
few	TRBV20-1	TRBJ2-7	TRBD2	TGCAGTGCTAGAGATAGCCAGCGGGGACTTGAAGAGCAGTACTTC	CSARDSQRGLEEQYF
many	TRBV6-5	TRBJ2-4	TRBD1	TGTGCCAGCAGTCCCCGGACAGGGGAAAACATTCAGTACTTC	CASSPRTGENIQYF
many	TRBV11-2	TRBJ2-7	-	TGTGCCAGCAGCTTATCTAACGAGCAGTACTTC	CASSLSNEQYF
-	TRBV20-1	TRBJ1-1	-	TGCAGTGCTAGGGGGGACGGATACACTGAAGCTTTCTTT	CSARGDGYTEAFF
-	TRBV7-2	TRBJ2-7	TRBD2	TGTGCCAGCAGCTTAGCCGCTAGCGGGGGGACCTACGAGCAGTACTTC	CASSLAASGGTYEQYF
few	TRBV20-1	TRBJ1-6	-	TGCAGTGCTAGTTGGCCGGCGAATTCACCCCTCCACTTT	CSASWPANSPLHF
many	TRBV30	TRBJ1-4	-	TGTGCCTGGAGTCCTCCCCCCCCCCACCTTGAGGAAAAACTGTTTTTT	CAWSPPPPHLEEKLFF
-	TRBV29-1	TRBJ2-7	TRBD1	TGCAGCGTGGGACAGCGGACCTACGAGCAGTACTTC	CSVGQRTYEQYF
many	TRBV4-3	TRBJ2-7	-	TGCGCCAGCAGCCAAGACTACGAGGTTGGCGAGCAGTACTTC	CASSQDYEVGEQYF
-	TRBV20-1	TRBJ1-4	-	TGCAGTGCCCTAAAGCGGTGGGGAGGTGAAAAACTGTTTTTT	CSALKRWGGEKLFF
many	TRBV7-2	TRBJ2-3	-	TGTGCCAGCAGCTTAAGCGCGGGGAGGAAGGGTACGCAGTATTTT	CASSLSAGRKGTQYF
many	TRBV5-4	TRBJ2-4	-	TGTGCCAGCAGACCTGGAATAGCCAAAAACATTCAGTACTTC	CASRPGIAKNIQYF
-	TRBV4-1	TRBJ2-1	-	TGCGCCAGCAAGCCAGGGGGGAGAGGCAATGAGCAGTTCTTC	CASKPGGRGNEQFF
few	TRBV9	TRBJ2-5	TRBD1	TGTGCCAGCAGCGTCTGGGACAGCCAAGAGACCCAGTACTTC	CASSVWDSQETQYF
many	TRBV19	TRBJ1-5	-	TGTGCCAGTAGTGGGACGGGGGCGGGCAATCAGCCCCAGCATTTT	CASSGTGAGNQPQHF
-	TRBV9	TRBJ2-3	TRBD2	TGTGCCAGCAGCGTAGCTGGGAGGGAGAGCACAGATACGCAGTATTTT	CASSVAGRESTDTQYF
few	TRBV27	TRBJ2-7	-	TGTGCCAGCAGTTTAGCCGGGACGGGGGACTACGAGCAGTACTTC	CASSLAGTGDYEQYF
-	TRBV18	TRBJ1-1	TRBD1	TGTGCCAGCTCACCGGGGACAGTTGAAGCTTTCTTT	CASSPGTVEAFF
many	TRBV20-1	TRBJ1-6	TRBD1	TGCAGTGCTAGAGGGGGGACAGGGAACTCACCCCTCCACTTT	CSARGGTGNSPLHF
many	TRBV2	TRBJ1-1	-	TGTGCCAGCACTATTCTTGAGGACTTTGAAGCTTTCTTT	CASTILEDFEAFF
-	TRBV6-5	TRBJ1-1	-	TGTGCCAGCAGTTACTCGGGGGCGGAGAGCACTGAAGCTTTCTTT	CASSYSGAESTEAFF
few	TRBV7-3	TRBJ2-5	TRBD2	TGTGCCAGCAGCTCCACTCCGACTAGCGGGAAAGGGGAGACCCAGTACTTC	CASSSTPTSGKGETQYF
-	TRBV13	TRBJ2-7	TRBD1	TGTGCCAGCAGCGCCGGACAGGGTTTTTCCTACGAGCAGTACTTC	CASSAGQGFSYEQYF